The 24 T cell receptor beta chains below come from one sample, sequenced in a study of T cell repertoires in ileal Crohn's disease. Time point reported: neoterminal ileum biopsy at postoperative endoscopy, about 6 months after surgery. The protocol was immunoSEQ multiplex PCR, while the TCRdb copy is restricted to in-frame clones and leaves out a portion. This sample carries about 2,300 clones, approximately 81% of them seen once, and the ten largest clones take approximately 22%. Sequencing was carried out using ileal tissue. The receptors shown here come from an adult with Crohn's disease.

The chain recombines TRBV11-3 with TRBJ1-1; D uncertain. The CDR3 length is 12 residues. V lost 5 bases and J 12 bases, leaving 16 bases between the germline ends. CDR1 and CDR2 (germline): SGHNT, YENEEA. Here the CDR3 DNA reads TGTGCCAGCAGCCGAGGAGGGATTATCCCTTTCTTT. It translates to CASSRGGIIPFF.

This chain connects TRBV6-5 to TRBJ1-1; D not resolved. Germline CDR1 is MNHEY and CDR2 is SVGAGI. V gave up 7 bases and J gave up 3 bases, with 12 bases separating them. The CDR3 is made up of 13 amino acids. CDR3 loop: CASKYSGDTEAFF. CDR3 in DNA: TGTGCCAGCAAGTACTCCGGAGACACTGAAGCTTTCTTT.

CDR3 in amino acids: CASSENGQVNEKLFF. DNA of the CDR3: TGTGCCAGCAGTGAGAATGGACAGGTTAATGAAAAACTGTTTTTT. V is TRBV2 and J is TRBJ1-4, with 7 bases identical to TRBD1. Germline CDR1 is SNHLY and CDR2 is FYNNEI. The CDR3 totals 15 residues. V dropped 3 bases and J dropped 4; count of bases not matched to a gene: 5.

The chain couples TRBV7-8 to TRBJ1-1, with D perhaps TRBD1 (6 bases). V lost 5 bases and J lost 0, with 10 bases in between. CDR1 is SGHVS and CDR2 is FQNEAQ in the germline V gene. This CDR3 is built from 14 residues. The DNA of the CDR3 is TGTGCCAGCAGCCAAGGACAGATGAACACTGAAGCTTTCTTT. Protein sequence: CASSQGQMNTEAFF.

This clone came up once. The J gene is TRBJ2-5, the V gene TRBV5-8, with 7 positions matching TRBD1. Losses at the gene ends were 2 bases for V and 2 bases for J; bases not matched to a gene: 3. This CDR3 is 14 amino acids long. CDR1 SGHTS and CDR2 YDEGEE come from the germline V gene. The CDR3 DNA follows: TGTGCCAGCAGCTTTGGACAGGTTCAAGAGACCCAGTACTTC. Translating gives CASSFGQVQETQYF.

The CDR3 is CASSFSASEDTQYF. The CDR3 bases are TGTGCCAGCAGCTTTAGTGCTAGCGAAGATACGCAGTATTTT. The V gene is TRBV7-6, the J gene TRBJ2-3; D is perhaps TRBD2 (6 bases). Trimming removed 3 bases at V and 5 bases at J, with 12 bases between. The CDR3 loop spans 14 amino acids. From germline, CDR1 is SGHVS and CDR2 FNYEAQ.

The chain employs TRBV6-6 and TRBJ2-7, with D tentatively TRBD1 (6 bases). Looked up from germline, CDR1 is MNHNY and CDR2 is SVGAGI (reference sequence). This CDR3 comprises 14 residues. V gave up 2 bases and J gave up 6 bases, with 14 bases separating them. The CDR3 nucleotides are TGTGCCAGCAGTTACCGCTTAGACAGGTCCGAGCAGTACTTC. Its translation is CASSYRLDRSEQYF.

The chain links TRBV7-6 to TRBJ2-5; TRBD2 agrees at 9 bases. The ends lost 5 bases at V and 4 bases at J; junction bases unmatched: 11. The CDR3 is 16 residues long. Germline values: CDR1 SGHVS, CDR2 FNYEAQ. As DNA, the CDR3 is TGTGCCAGCAGCCCTCTGGGCGGGAGGGCCGGAGAGACCCAGTACTTC. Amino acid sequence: CASSPLGGRAGETQYF.

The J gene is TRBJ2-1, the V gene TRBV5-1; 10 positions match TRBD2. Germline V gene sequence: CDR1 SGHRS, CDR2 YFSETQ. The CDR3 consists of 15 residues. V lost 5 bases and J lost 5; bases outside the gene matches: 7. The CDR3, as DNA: TGCGCCAGCAGGTATGGACTAGCGGAAAACAATGAGCAGTTCTTC. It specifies CASRYGLAENNEQFF.

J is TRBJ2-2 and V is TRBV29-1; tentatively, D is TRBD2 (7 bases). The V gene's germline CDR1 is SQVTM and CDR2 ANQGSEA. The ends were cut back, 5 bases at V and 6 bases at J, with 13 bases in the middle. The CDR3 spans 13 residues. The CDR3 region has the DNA TGCAGCGTTAAACAGGGAGGGTCCGGGGAGCTGTTTTTT. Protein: CSVKQGGSGELFF.

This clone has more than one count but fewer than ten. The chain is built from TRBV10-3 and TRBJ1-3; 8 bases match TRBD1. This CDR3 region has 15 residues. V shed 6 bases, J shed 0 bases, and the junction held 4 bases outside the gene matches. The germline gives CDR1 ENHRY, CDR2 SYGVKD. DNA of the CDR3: TGTGCCATCAGGGACAGGGAATACTCTGGAAACACCATATATTTT. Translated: CAIRDREYSGNTIYF.

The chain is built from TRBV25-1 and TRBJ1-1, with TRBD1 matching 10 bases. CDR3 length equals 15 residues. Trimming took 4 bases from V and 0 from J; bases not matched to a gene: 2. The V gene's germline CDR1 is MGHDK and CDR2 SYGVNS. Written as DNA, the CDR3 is TGTGCCAGCAGTGGACAGGGGGCGATGAACACTGAAGCTTTCTTT. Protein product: CASSGQGAMNTEAFF.

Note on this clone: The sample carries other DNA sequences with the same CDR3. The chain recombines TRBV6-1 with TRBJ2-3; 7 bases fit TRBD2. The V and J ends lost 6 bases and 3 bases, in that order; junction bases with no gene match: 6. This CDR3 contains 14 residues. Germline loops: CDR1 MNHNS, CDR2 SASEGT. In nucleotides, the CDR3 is TGTGCCAGCAGACTAGCGTTCAGTACAGATACGCAGTATTTT. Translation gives CASRLAFSTDTQYF.

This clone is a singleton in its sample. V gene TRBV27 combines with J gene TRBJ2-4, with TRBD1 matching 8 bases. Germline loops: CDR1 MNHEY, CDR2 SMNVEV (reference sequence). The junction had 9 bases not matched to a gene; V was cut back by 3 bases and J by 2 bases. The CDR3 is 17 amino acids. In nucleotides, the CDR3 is TGTGCCAGCAGTTTTTCCGGGACAGGCTATACCAAAAACATTCAGTACTTC. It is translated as CASSFSGTGYTKNIQYF.

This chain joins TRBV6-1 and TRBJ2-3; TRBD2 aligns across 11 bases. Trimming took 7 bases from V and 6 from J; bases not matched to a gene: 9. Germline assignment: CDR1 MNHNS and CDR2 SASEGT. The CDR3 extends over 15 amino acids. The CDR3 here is CASIPLAGGGDTQYF. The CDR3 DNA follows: TGTGCCAGCATTCCCCTAGCGGGAGGAGGGGATACGCAGTATTTT.

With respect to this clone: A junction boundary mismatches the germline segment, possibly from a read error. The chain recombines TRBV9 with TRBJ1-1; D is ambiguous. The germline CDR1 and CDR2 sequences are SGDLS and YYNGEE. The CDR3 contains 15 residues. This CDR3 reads CASRVGLGRDTEAFF. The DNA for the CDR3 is TGTGCCAGCAGGGTAGGGCTTGGGAGGGACACTGAAGCTTTCTTT.

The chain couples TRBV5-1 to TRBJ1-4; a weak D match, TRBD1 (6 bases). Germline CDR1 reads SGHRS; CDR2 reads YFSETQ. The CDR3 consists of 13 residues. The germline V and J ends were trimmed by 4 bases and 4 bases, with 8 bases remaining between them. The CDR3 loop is CASSQDSNEKLFF. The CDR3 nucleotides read TGCGCCAGCAGCCAGGACAGTAATGAAAAACTGTTTTTT.

CDR3 sequence reads: CASSSSGRDYNEQFF. The CDR3 nucleotides are TGCGCCAGCAGCTCAAGCGGGAGGGATTACAATGAGCAGTTCTTC. The rearrangement uses TRBV5-1 and TRBJ2-1, with 10 bases that match TRBD2. This CDR3 has 15 amino acids. Germline assignment: CDR1 SGHRS and CDR2 YFSETQ. Germline trimming cut 3 bases from V and 4 bases from J; bases unmatched to any gene: 4. The full variable domain, rest sourced from reference TRBV5-1 and TRBJ2-1, is KAGVTQTPRYLIKTRGQQVTLSCSPISGHRSVSWYQQTPGQGLQFLFEYFSETQRNKGNFPGRFSGRQFSNSRSEMNVSTLELGDSALYLCASSSSGRDYNEQFFGPGTRLTVL.

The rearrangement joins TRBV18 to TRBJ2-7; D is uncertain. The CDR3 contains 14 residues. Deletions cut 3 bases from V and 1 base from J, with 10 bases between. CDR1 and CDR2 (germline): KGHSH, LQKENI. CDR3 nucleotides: TGTGCCAGCTCACCTAATTCTATTTCCTACGAGCAGTACTTC. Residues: CASSPNSISYEQYF. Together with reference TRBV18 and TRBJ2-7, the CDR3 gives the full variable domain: NAGVMQNPRHLVRRRGQEARLRCSPMKGHSHVYWYRQLPEEGLKFMVYLQKENIIDESGMPKERFSAEFPKEGPSILRIQQVVRGDSAAYFCASSPNSISYEQYFGPGTRLTVT.

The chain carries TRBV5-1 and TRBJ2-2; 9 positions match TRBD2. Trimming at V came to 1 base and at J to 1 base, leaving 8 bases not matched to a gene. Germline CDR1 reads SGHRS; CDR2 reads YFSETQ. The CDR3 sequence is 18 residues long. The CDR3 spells CASSLLARLAENTGELFF. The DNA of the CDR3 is TGCGCCAGCAGCTTGTTGGCGCGACTAGCGGAGAACACCGGGGAGCTGTTTTTT.

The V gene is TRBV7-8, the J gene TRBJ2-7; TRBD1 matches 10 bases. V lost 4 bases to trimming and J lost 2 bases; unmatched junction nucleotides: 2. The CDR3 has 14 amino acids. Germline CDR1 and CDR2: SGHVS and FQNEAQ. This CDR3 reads CASSSGTGAYEQYF. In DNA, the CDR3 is TGTGCCAGCAGCTCCGGGACAGGGGCCTACGAGCAGTACTTC.

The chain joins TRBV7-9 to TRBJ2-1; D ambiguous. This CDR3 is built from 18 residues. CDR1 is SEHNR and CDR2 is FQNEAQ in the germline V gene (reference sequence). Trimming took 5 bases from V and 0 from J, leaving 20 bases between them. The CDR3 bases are TGTGCCAGCAGCCGACACGTATCTACTCTGAGCTCCTACAATGAGCAGTTCTTC. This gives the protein CASSRHVSTLSSYNEQFF.

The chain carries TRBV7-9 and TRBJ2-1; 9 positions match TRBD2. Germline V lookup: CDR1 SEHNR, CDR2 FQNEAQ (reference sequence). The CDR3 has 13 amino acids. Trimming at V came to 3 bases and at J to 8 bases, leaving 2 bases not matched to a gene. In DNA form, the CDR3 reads TGTGCCAGCAGCTTGGCGGGAGGGCATGAGCAGTTCTTC. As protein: CASSLAGGHEQFF.

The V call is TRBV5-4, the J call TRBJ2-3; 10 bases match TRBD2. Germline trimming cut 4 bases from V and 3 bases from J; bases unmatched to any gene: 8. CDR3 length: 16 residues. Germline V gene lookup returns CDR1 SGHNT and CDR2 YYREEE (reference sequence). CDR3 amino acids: CASSALAGAPTDTQYF. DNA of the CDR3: TGTGCCAGCAGCGCTCTAGCGGGAGCGCCAACAGATACGCAGTATTTT.